The sequence of this T cell receptor beta chain was determined in a study of molecular identifiers for immune sequencing clone quantification. This clonotype was observed many times. Generation of bulk TCR libraries relied on previously described methods and listed TCR primers. MiXCR, run by TCRdb on the PCR reads, gives a single entry per CDR3 protein. The table shows about 630,000 distinct CDR3 sequences, with around 25% occurring only once. Trimming pared 1 base from V and 9 bases from J, leaving 10 bases between. CDR3 length: 13 residues. The germline gives CDR1 MNHEY, CDR2 SVGEGT. This receptor was obtained from a human donor in good health. Some libraries in this study had Jurkat cell RNA spiked in. Sequencing was done on a sample of naive CD8+ T cells from blood, with Jurkat cell RNA spiked in. Subset denoted: FACS-sorted CD8+CD4-CCR7+CD45RA+ naive T cells. V and J are TRBV6-2 or TRBV6-3 and TRBJ2-1; D ambiguous. CDR3 sequence (DNA): TGTGCCAGCAGTTACTTAGGTACGGGTGAGCAGTTCTTC. Its translation: CASSYLGTGEQFF.